The table lists the clone carrying this T cell receptor beta chain with a count of one. Its specificity is unknown. The CDR3 extends over 12 amino acids. Germline lookup yields CDR1 DFQATT and CDR2 SNEGSKA (reference sequence). The germline V and J ends were trimmed by 4 bases and 4 bases, with 9 bases remaining between them. With each sample, at least 5 micrograms of total RNA were extracted. This entry comes from a study of blood T cells in healthy people across ages. A second PCR of roughly 6 to 12 cycles used a sample-barcoded 5' primer and a J-beta primer mix. Via MiXCR, TCRdb re-called the 5' RACE reads, giving one row per CDR3 protein. The sample consists of about 730,000 distinct CDR3 sequences, roughly 45% of them appearing once. Study-wide results and caveats: The study could not conclusively compare naive and antigen-experienced cells, given its unsorted PBMCs.

Sample: blood. This chain joins TRBV20-1 and TRBJ2-3; D is ambiguous. This sequence was found in an older woman in good health. The CDR3 sequence is CSATRSADTQYF. CDR3 coding DNA: TGCAGTGCTACTAGGAGTGCAGATACGCAGTATTTT.